Following are 27 T cell receptor beta chains from one sample sequenced in a study of neoadjuvant nivolumab and ipilimumab in lung cancer. Here immunoSEQ multiplex PCR was the method, and the copy in TCRdb shows in-frame clones only, minus some. Here the sample spans 25,000 to 30,000 clones, approximately 78% being singletons. The source material was tumor tissue, sampled after neoadjuvant nivolumab, alone or with ipilimumab, at or shortly before surgery. These receptors originate from an adult with non-small cell lung cancer.

The rearrangement links TRBV6-5 to TRBJ2-3; no firm D call. In germline, CDR1 is MNHEY, CDR2 SVGAGI. V was shortened by 7 bases and J by 0 bases, with 11 bases between the two germline ends. CDR3 length: 14 amino acids. The CDR3 sequence is CASKVALSTDTQYF. CDR3 nucleotides: TGTGCCAGCAAGGTGGCCCTTAGCACAGATACGCAGTATTTT.

The V gene is TRBV5-1, the J gene TRBJ1-2; perhaps TRBD1 as D (6 bases). The CDR3 has 13 residues. Trimming left V 7 bases short and J 7 bases short, with 17 bases between. The germline CDR1 and CDR2 sequences are SGHRS and YFSETQ. The CDR3 is CASSRGLIGGYTF. The CDR3 nucleotides are TGCGCCAGCTCTCGGGGGCTTATCGGTGGCTACACCTTC.

The V call is TRBV6-5, the J call TRBJ1-1; tentative D call: TRBD1 (5 bases). Germline CDR1 reads MNHEY; CDR2 reads SVGAGI. Between the trimmed V and J ends, which lost 3 bases and 0 bases, there was a span of 11 bases. CDR3 length: 15 residues. The chain's CDR3 is CASSYRRTLNTEAFF. CDR3 nucleotide sequence: TGTGCCAGCAGTTATCGCAGGACATTGAACACTGAAGCTTTCTTT.

The chain joins TRBV7-8 to TRBJ1-1; D unresolved. Germline V CDR1 and CDR2: SGHVS, FQNEAQ. The CDR3 is 13 residues long. The ends were cut back, 2 bases at V and 7 bases at J, with 11 bases in the middle. The CDR3 nucleotides are TGTGCCAGCAGCTTACGTAAGGGCGGTGAAGCTTTCTTT. Amino acid sequence: CASSLRKGGEAFF.

This chain joins TRBV20-1 and TRBJ1-4; D gene unclear. The V end lost 6 bases, the J end lost 5 bases, and 7 bases lay between the germline ends. In germline, CDR1 is DFQATT, CDR2 SNEGSKA (reference sequence). There are 11 residues in the CDR3. For the CDR3, the DNA is TGCAGTGCGGCAGAGAATGAAAAACTGTTTTTT. Its protein is CSAAENEKLFF.

This chain uses TRBV4-1 with TRBJ2-7; 15 nucleotides line up with TRBD2. The germline V gene encodes CDR1 MGHRA and CDR2 YSYEKL. V trimming: 6 bases; J trimming: 6 bases; junction bases outside the gene matches: 9. The CDR3 covers 16 residues. Here the CDR3 DNA reads TGCGCCAGCAGTCCCGGACTAGCGGGAGGGAGTGGCGAGCAGTACTTC. The encoded protein is CASSPGLAGGSGEQYF.

The rearrangement links TRBV7-6 to TRBJ1-1; weak D call: TRBD1 (5 bases). From germline, CDR1 is SGHVS and CDR2 FNYEAQ. V shed 7 bases and J shed 7 bases, with 19 bases lying between them. The CDR3 sequence is 14 residues long. The CDR3: CASTAATGGVEAFF. In DNA, the CDR3 is TGTGCCAGCACCGCCGCCACCGGAGGGGTTGAAGCTTTCTTT. Full variable domain (missing parts from reference TRBV7-6 and TRBJ1-1): GAGVSQSPRYKVTKRGQDVALRCDPISGHVSLYWYRQALGQGPEFLTYFNYEAQQDKSGLPNDRFSAERPEGSISTLTIQRTEQRDSAMYRCASTAATGGVEAFFGQGTRLTVV.

The gene calls are TRBV7-9 and TRBJ2-7, with D possibly being TRBD1 or TRBD2 (5 bases each). CDR1 is SEHNR, CDR2 FQNEAQ, per germline (reference sequence). V was cut by 9 bases and J by 2 bases, with 11 bases left in between. The CDR3 is 12 residues long. The CDR3 loop reads CASEGPPYEQYF. The CDR3 bases are TGTGCCAGTGAGGGGCCCCCCTACGAGCAGTACTTC.

The V call is TRBV5-1, the J call TRBJ2-3; TRBD1 matches 7 bases. V shed 3 bases, J shed 4 bases, and the junction held 8 bases outside the gene matches. The germline V gene encodes CDR1 SGHRS and CDR2 YFSETQ. This CDR3 is built from 15 residues. The CDR3 DNA reads as TGCGCCAGCAGCTCCACCGGGACAGCTCCAGATACGCAGTATTTT. It codes for CASSSTGTAPDTQYF.

CDR3 bases: TGTGCCAGCAGATTGAAGGGAGTCTACGAGCAGTACTTC. Translating it yields CASRLKGVYEQYF. The chain couples TRBV6-1 to TRBJ2-7, with a possible D match to TRBD2 (5 bases). Germline CDR1 and CDR2: MNHNS and SASEGT. This CDR3 contains 13 residues. V lost 6 bases and J lost 3, with 12 bases in between.

The chain links TRBV14 to TRBJ2-1; maybe TRBD2 (6 bases). The V and J ends lost 1 base and 1 base respectively, with 8 bases between them. CDR3 length: 15 residues. Germline CDR1 is SGHDN and CDR2 is FVKESK. The CDR3 DNA follows: TGTGCCAGCAGCCAAGGACTAGGTTCCTACAATGAGCAGTTCTTC. Its protein is CASSQGLGSYNEQFF.

The chain recombines TRBV9 with TRBJ2-1; the D call may be TRBD1 or TRBD2 (5 bases each). The CDR3 is made up of 15 amino acids. Trimming removed 3 bases at V and 4 bases at J, with 14 bases between. Per germline, CDR1 SGDLS and CDR2 YYNGEE. The CDR3 sequence: CASSGRDLRYNEQFF. In DNA, the CDR3 is TGTGCCAGCAGCGGACGGGACCTTCGGTACAATGAGCAGTTCTTC.

This rearrangement joins TRBV10-2 to TRBJ2-7; maybe TRBD2 (6 bases). Germline V CDR1 and CDR2: WSHSY, SAAADI. The V and J ends lost 10 bases and 2 bases respectively, with 18 bases between them. The CDR3 extends over 14 amino acids. The CDR3 DNA reads TGCGCCACCCGCTGGAGCGGGCCTACCTACGAGCAGTACTTC. Translation gives CATRWSGPTYEQYF.

The chain combines TRBV28 with TRBJ2-7; 11 bases fit TRBD1. CDR3 size: 14 residues. Trimming cost V 7 bases and J 6 bases; bases outside gene matches: 8. Looked up from germline, CDR1 is MDHEN and CDR2 is SYDVKM. The CDR3 DNA reads as TGTGCCAGCACTCTATCCGGGACAGGGGGCGAGCAGTACTTC. Amino acid sequence: CASTLSGTGGEQYF.

The rearrangement joins TRBV11-2 to TRBJ2-5, with a possible D match to TRBD2 (6 bases). The CDR3 runs to 15 residues. Per the germline V gene, CDR1 is SGHAT and CDR2 is FQNNGV. Deletions cut 1 base from V and 5 bases from J, with 14 bases between. CDR3 sequence: CASSLVSVSGETQYF. The CDR3 nucleotides read TGTGCCAGCAGCTTAGTTTCTGTAAGCGGGGAGACCCAGTACTTC.

This clone was detected a few times. The chain couples TRBV5-6 to TRBJ2-7; 11 bases match TRBD2. Germline assignment: CDR1 SGHDT and CDR2 YYEEEE. With V trimmed by 2 bases and J by 3 bases, 4 bases remained unmatched. The CDR3 loop spans 15 amino acids. CDR3 protein: CASSFRLAGRYEQYF. The CDR3 DNA sequence: TGTGCCAGCAGCTTCAGACTAGCGGGACGCTACGAGCAGTACTTC.

Here the CDR3 DNA reads TGCAGCGTTGAAGTGAACCCCTTATCGTTTATGAACACTGAAGCTTTCTTT. As protein: CSVEVNPLSFMNTEAFF. V and J are TRBV29-1 and TRBJ1-1; D gene uncertain. Per the germline V gene, CDR1 is SQVTM and CDR2 is ANQGSEA. V lost 1 base, J lost 0 bases, and 18 bases lay in between. The CDR3 consists of 17 residues.

This chain uses TRBV6-5 with TRBJ2-1; D unresolved. V lost 8 bases and J lost 3, with 14 bases in between. The CDR3 has 14 residues. Germline V gene lookup returns CDR1 MNHEY and CDR2 SVGAGI. The CDR3 is CASDSPPVYNEQFF. The CDR3 coding sequence is TGTGCCAGCGACTCCCCCCCCGTCTACAATGAGCAGTTCTTC.

This chain uses TRBV7-8 with TRBJ2-2; 14 nucleotides match TRBD2. This CDR3 contains 19 residues. In germline, CDR1 is SGHVS, CDR2 FQNEAQ. The ends lost 4 bases at V and 7 bases at J; junction bases unmatched: 14. The CDR3, as DNA: TGTGCCAGCAGCTCTCCGGGACTAGCGGGAGTTAGCTATTACGGGGAGCTGTTTTTT. It is translated as CASSSPGLAGVSYYGELFF.

In DNA form, the CDR3 reads TGTGCCAGCAGCTTAGTGGGCCCCAGGATTGGCGGGGAGCTGTTTTTT. Translation: CASSLVGPRIGGELFF. The J gene is TRBJ2-2, the V gene TRBV11-2; D is undetermined. Germline lookup yields CDR1 SGHAT and CDR2 FQNNGV. The V end was cut by 1 base, the J end by 7 bases, with 16 bases between. The CDR3 is 16 amino acids.

The chain couples TRBV5-1 to TRBJ2-3; D is unclear. The CDR3 loop spans 15 amino acids. V shed 4 bases and J shed 7 bases, with 19 bases lying between them. The germline V gene encodes CDR1 SGHRS and CDR2 YFSETQ. CDR3 region: CASSPDLTPQNTQYF. CDR3 in DNA: TGCGCCAGCAGCCCCGACCTGACTCCACAGAATACGCAGTATTTT.

This clone was detected only a few times. The rearrangement uses TRBV29-1 and TRBJ2-7; 10 bases align to TRBD2. Trimming removed 6 bases from V and 3 bases from J; junction bases left unmatched: 8. CDR3 length equals 14 residues. The germline V gene has CDR1 SQVTM and CDR2 ANQGSEA. Here the CDR3 DNA reads TGCAGCGTCACTCCTAGCGGGAGTCTCTACGAGCAGTACTTC. It codes for CSVTPSGSLYEQYF.

This clone occurred once. This rearrangement joins TRBV10-2 to TRBJ2-7; D gene uncertain. This CDR3 comprises 14 residues. V dropped 0 bases and J dropped 4 bases, with 10 bases sitting between them. Germline assignment: CDR1 WSHSY and CDR2 SAAADI. The CDR3 region is CASSESGRNYEQYF. The CDR3 region has the DNA TGCGCCAGCAGTGAGTCGGGTCGGAATTACGAGCAGTACTTC.

This CDR3 reads CAWERARGAAGYTF. DNA of the CDR3: TGTGCCTGGGAGAGGGCACGGGGCGCGGCTGGCTACACCTTC. The V call is TRBV30, the J call TRBJ1-2; TRBD1 might be the D (5 bases). There are 14 residues in the CDR3. V was clipped by 5 bases and J by 7 bases, with 20 bases between them. The germline V gene has CDR1 GTSNPN and CDR2 SVGIG (reference sequence).

This clone was counted only a few times. The V and J genes are TRBV18 and TRBJ2-2, with TRBD1 matching over 9 bases. Germline assignment: CDR1 KGHSH and CDR2 LQKENI. V was clipped by 3 bases and J by 1 base; unmatched bases: 3. The CDR3 is 16 residues long. CDR3 coding DNA: TGTGCCAGCTCACCTGTGGGACAGGGGAACACCGGGGAGCTGTTTTTT. This sequence encodes CASSPVGQGNTGELFF.

The chain links TRBV10-3 to TRBJ2-7; no firm D call. V was cut by 1 base and J by 6 bases, with 4 bases left in between. The CDR3 has 11 residues. The germline gives CDR1 ENHRY, CDR2 SYGVKD. The CDR3 region is CAISEWLEQYF. The CDR3 coding sequence is TGTGCCATCAGTGAGTGGCTCGAGCAGTACTTC.

V is TRBV30 and J is TRBJ1-5, with D uncertain. This CDR3 region has 17 residues. In germline, CDR1 is GTSNPN, CDR2 SVGIG (reference sequence). V lost 0 bases to trimming and J lost 3 bases, with 18 bases between them. This CDR3 reads CAWSVRASGQPNQPQHF. The CDR3 bases are TGTGCCTGGAGTGTACGGGCGTCTGGGCAGCCCAATCAGCCCCAGCATTTT.